The subject of this entry is one T cell receptor beta chain. The CDR3 runs 13 residues. Trimming stripped 0 bases from V and 7 bases from J, with 9 bases between. Germline loops: CDR1 MNHEY, CDR2 SVGAGI. This entry belongs to a study of T cell changes during pregnancy in multiple sclerosis. The data were produced by immunoSEQ multiplex PCR, yet TCRdb's version contains in-frame clones alone and is incomplete. The sample yields 61,000 or so clones, 85% to 95% seen once. This TCR was sampled from a female donor with multiple sclerosis, enrolled in a pregnancy study. The chain joins TRBV6-5 to TRBJ1-1, with D possibly being TRBD1 (5 bases). The specimen comprised CD4+ T cells from peripheral blood mononuclear cells, sampled before pregnancy. Here the CDR3 reads CASSYSNRGEAFF. For the CDR3, the DNA is TGTGCCAGCAGTTACTCGAATAGGGGTGAAGCTTTCTTT.